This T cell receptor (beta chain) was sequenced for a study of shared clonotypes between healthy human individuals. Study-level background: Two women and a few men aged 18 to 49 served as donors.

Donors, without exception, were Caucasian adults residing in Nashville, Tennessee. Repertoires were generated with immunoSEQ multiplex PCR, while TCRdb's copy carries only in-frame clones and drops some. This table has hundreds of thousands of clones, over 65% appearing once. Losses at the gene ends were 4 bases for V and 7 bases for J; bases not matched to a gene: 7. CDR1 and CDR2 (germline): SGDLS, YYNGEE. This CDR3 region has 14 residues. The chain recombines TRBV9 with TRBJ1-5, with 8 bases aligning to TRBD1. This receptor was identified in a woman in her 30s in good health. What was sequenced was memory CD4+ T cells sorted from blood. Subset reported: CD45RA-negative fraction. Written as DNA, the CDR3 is TGTGCCAGCAGCCAGCACAGGGGGGAACAGCCCCAGCATTTT. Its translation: CASSQHRGEQPQHF.